This T cell receptor beta chain was observed in a study of blood T cell repertoires in COVID-19. Study-wide context: Recovered status applied to Cohort 3 donors who had two consecutive negative PCRs. It also applied to those with clearance or with symptom resolution. COVID-19 samples from acute and convalescent phases originated in the United States, Italy and Spain.

TCRdb's table, derived via immunoSEQ multiplex PCR, lists solely in-frame clones and lacks some. The table lists about 210,000 clones, about 85% of them singletons, with about 26% in the top ten. Enrollees, about 18 to 90 years old, lived in approximately 25 US areas. The CDR3 runs 16 residues. Germline V CDR1 and CDR2: MDHEN, SYDVKM. J lost 6 bases, V lost 2 bases, and 12 bases had no gene match. The TCR originated in a woman aged 40 to 49 in a cohort exposed to, infected with or recovered from COVID-19 (not recorded which). The V and J genes are TRBV28 and TRBJ1-1; TRBD1 matches at 7 bases. The source material was PBMCs or T cells enriched from blood (not recorded which). The CDR3 nucleotides are TGTGCCAGCAGTTTACAGGATTCGACAGGGTACGCTGAAGCTTTCTTT. Its translation is CASSLQDSTGYAEAFF.